This TCR beta chain originates from a study of blood T cell repertoires in COVID-19. Study context: The United States, Italy and Spain supplied acute and convalescent COVID-19 samples. T cells, B-cell-depleted T cells, or PBMCs provided the cDNA or gDNA that served as material.

Germline CDR1 reads SEHNR; CDR2 reads FQNEAQ (reference sequence). This CDR3 region has 16 residues. With 5 bases removed from V and 0 bases from J, the gap between germline ends came to 11 bases. Libraries were prepared by immunoSEQ multiplex PCR; TCRdb keeps only in-frame clonotypes and omits some of them. The data hold about 21,000 clones, with 85% to 90% observed a single time. The V gene is TRBV7-9, the J gene TRBJ2-6; no reliable D call. The sequenced sample was peripheral blood. The receptor was isolated from a man between 65 and 80 years old with active COVID-19. The DNA of the CDR3 is TGTGCCAGCAGCCGCGGCTCAGTCTCTGGGGCCAACGTCCTGACTTTC. It specifies CASSRGSVSGANVLTF.